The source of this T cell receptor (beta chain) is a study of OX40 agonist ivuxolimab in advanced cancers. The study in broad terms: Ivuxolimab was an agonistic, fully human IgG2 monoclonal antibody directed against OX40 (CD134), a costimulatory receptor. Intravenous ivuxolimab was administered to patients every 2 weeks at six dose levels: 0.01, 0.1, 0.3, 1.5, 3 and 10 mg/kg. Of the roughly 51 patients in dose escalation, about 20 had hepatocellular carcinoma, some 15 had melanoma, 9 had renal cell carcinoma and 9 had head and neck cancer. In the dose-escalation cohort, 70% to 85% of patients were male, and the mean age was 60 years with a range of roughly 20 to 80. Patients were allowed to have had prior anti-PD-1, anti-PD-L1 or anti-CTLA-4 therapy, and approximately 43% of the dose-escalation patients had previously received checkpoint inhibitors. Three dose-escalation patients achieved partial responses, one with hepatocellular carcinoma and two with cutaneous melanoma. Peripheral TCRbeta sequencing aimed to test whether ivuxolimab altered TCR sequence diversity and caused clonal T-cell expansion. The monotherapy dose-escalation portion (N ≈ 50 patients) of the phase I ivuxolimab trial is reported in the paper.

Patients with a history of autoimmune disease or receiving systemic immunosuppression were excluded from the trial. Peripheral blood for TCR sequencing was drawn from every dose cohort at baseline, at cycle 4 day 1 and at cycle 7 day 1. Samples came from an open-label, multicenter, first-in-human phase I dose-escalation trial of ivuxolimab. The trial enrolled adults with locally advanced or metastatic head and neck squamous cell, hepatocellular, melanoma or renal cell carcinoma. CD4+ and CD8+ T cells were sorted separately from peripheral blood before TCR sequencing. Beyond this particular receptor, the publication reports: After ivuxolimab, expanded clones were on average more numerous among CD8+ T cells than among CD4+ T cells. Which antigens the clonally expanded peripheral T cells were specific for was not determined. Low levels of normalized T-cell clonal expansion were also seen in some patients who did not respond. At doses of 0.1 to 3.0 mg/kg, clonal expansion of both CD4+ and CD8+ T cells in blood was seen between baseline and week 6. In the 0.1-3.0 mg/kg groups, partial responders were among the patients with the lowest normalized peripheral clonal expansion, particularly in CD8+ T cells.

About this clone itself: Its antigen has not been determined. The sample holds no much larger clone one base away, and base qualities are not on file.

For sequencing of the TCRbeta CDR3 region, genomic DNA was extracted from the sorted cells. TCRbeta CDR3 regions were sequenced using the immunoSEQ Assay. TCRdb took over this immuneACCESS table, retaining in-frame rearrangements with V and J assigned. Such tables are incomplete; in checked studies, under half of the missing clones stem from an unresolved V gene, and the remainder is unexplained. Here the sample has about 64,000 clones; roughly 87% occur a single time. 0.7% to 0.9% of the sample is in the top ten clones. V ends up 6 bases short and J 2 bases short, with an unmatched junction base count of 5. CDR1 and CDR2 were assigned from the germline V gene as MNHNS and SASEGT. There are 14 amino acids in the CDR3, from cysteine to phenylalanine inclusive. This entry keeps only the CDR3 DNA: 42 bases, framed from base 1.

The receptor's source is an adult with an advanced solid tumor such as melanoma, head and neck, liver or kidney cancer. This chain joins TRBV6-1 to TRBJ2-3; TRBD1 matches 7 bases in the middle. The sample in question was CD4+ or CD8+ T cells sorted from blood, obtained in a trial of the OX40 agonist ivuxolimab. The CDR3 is CASRSQGITDTQYF. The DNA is TGTGCCAGCAGATCACAGGGGATCACAGATACGCAGTATTTT.